Reported below is one TCR beta chain. Its antigen is as yet unknown. This entry is derived from a study of blood T cells in healthy people across ages. Primers used in a second PCR of roughly 6 to 12 cycles were a sample-barcoded 5' primer and a J-beta primer mix. Template switching added a 12-random-nucleotide identifier to every cDNA molecule. MiXCR, applied by TCRdb to the 5' RACE reads, yields one record per CDR3 protein. This sample yields more than 1.4 million distinct CDR3 sequences, of which 42% are seen a single time; 7.9% belongs to the top ten. Germline V gives CDR1 SNHLY, CDR2 FYNNEI. The CDR3 extends over 14 amino acids. V lost 6 bases and J lost 4, with 14 bases in between. Overall study findings and caveats: Among long-lived donors, naive CD4+ cells were more numerous and diversity higher than in aged donors. Measured against age, TCR beta diversity per million T cells decreased in a roughly linear manner.

The chain uses TRBV2 and TRBJ2-3; TRBD2 is a possible D gene (5 bases). The specimen was blood. The clonotype comes from a woman aged 18-30 years in good health. CDR3 loop: CASRDPGKSDTQYF. The CDR3 DNA sequence: TGTGCCAGCAGGGACCCGGGAAAGTCAGATACGCAGTATTTT. Variable domain in full (rest from reference TRBV2 and TRBJ2-3): EPEVTQTPSHQVTQMGQEVILRCVPISNHLYFYWYRQILGQKVEFLVSFYNNEISEKSEIFDDQFSVERPDGSNFTLKIRSTKLEDSAMYFCASRDPGKSDTQYFGPGTRLTVL.